This T cell receptor beta chain was captured by sequencing in a study of shared clonotypes between healthy human individuals. The wider study: The plates for each donor numbered three CD4 naive, three CD4 memory, two CD8 naive and one CD8 memory.

Sequencing used immunoSEQ multiplex PCR; TCRdb keeps in-frame clones, though not all of them. The repertoire holds roughly 1,600,000 clones, with approximately 98.5% as singletons. Turning to this clone: Its antigen is unknown.

General study results and limits: Clonotype sharing among donors, it was expected, would be affected by sequencing depth.

This CDR3 is built from 15 residues. The germline V gene encodes CDR1 SGHRS and CDR2 YFSETQ. Trimming stripped 0 bases from V and 3 bases from J, with 10 bases between. The sample was naive CD4+ T cells sorted from blood. The subset denotes: CD45RA+ positively selected. The chain employs TRBV5-1 and TRBJ2-1, with TRBD2 as a possible D gene (6 bases). The TCR was taken from a man aged 30 to 45 in good health. The CDR3, as DNA: TGCGCCAGCAGCTTGGGACTAGTGGGCTACAATGAGCAGTTCTTC. Protein sequence: CASSLGLVGYNEQFF.